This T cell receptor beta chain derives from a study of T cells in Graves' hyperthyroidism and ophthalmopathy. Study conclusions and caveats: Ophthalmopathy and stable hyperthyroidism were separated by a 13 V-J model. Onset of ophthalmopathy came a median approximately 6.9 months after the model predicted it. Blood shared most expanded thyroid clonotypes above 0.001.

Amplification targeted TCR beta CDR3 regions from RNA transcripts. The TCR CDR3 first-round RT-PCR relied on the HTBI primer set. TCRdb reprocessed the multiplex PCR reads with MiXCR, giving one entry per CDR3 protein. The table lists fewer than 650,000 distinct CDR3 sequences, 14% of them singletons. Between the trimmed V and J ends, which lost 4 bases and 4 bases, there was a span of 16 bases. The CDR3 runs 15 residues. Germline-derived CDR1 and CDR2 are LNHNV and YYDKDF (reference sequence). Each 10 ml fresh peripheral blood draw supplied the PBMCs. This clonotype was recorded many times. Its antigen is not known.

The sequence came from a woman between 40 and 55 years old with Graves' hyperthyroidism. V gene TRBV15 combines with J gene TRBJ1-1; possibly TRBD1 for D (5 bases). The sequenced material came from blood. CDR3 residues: CATSKGGGSSTEAFF. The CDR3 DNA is TGTGCCACCAGCAAAGGCGGGGGGTCGAGCACTGAAGCTTTCTTT.